The 25 T cell receptor beta chains reported below all come from one sample, sequenced in a study of T-cell reconstitution after alpha-beta-depleted transplantation in children. Molecular barcoding with unique molecular identifiers was used for the TCRbeta library. In TCRdb, the PCR reads were re-called with MiXCR into one record per CDR3 protein. The sample has about 640,000 distinct CDR3 sequences, approximately 17% seen once. The input for sequencing was PBMCs from the stem cell graft donor, taken from the stem cell graft. All receptors derive from a human donor who donated a stem cell graft to a child with acute myeloid leukemia.

Turning to this clonotype: One junction end does not reproduce the germline sequence, and a read error may be involved. The chain links TRBV29-1 to TRBJ2-2, with 7 bases that match TRBD2. The germline gives CDR1 SQVTM, CDR2 ANQGSEA. The CDR3 is 12 residues long. The CDR3 is CSVWTRAGELYF. Here the CDR3 DNA reads TGCAGCGTTTGGACTAGAGCCGGGGAGCTGTATTTT.

This sequence joins TRBV7-2 and TRBJ1-5; tentatively, D is TRBD1 (5 bases). Germline V CDR1 and CDR2: SGHTA, FQGNSA. There are 15 residues in the CDR3. V lost 5 bases and J lost 7, with 18 bases in between. The CDR3 DNA reads TGTGCCAGCAGCGGGAGGGACTTCTCAAAACAGCCCCAGCATTTT. Protein product: CASSGRDFSKQPQHF.

The chain couples TRBV20-1 to TRBJ2-7; D ambiguous. The length of the CDR3 is 12 residues. Germline V gives CDR1 DFQATT, CDR2 SNEGSKA (reference sequence). Trimming stripped 3 bases from V and 7 bases from J, with 13 bases between. The CDR3 is CSASPLPGEQYV. The CDR3 DNA follows: TGCAGTGCTAGCCCCCTCCCCGGGGAGCAGTACGTC.

This sequence joins TRBV28 and TRBJ2-1; 7 positions match TRBD2. Trimming removed 6 bases from V and 6 bases from J; junction bases left unmatched: 17. Per germline, CDR1 MDHEN and CDR2 SYDVKM. The CDR3 length is 17 residues. CDR3 protein: CASSPLGGATRANEQFF. The CDR3 region has the DNA TGTGCCAGCAGCCCGCTGGGAGGGGCGACTCGGGCCAATGAGCAGTTCTTC.

The chain combines TRBV4-3 with TRBJ2-7; 9 bases line up with TRBD2. The V gene end was trimmed by 0 bases and the J gene end by 4 bases; junction bases not matched to a gene: 7. This CDR3 comprises 16 residues. CDR1 is LGHNA and CDR2 is YSLEER in the germline V gene. CDR3 nucleotides: TGCGCCAGCAGCCAAGATTGGACTAGCGCCTTTTACGAGCAGTACTTC. Protein sequence: CASSQDWTSAFYEQYF.

V gene TRBV10-2 combines with J gene TRBJ2-7; possible D gene TRBD1, 5 bases. Germline assignment: CDR1 WSHSY and CDR2 SAAADI. This CDR3 is built from 13 residues. Trimming left V 5 bases short and J 2 bases short, with 10 bases between. CDR3 amino acids: CASSPGFPYEQYV. CDR3 nucleotides: TGCGCCAGCAGTCCAGGGTTCCCCTACGAGCAGTACGTC.

This rearrangement joins TRBV7-2 to TRBJ2-5; 11 bases line up with TRBD1. The CDR3 spans 15 residues. Germline V lookup: CDR1 SGHTA, CDR2 FQGNSA. Trimming took 5 bases from V and 5 from J; bases not matched to a gene: 7. In nucleotides, the CDR3 is TGTGCCAGCAGCACGGGACAGGGGGGGTTCGAGACCCAGTACTTC. Its translation: CASSTGQGGFETQYF.

This clonotype was observed many times. J is TRBJ2-7 and V is TRBV20-1; 9 bases are shared with TRBD1. The V gene's germline CDR1 is DFQATT and CDR2 SNEGSKA (reference sequence). J was trimmed by 4 bases and V by 4 bases; bases with no gene match: 5. This CDR3 has 13 residues. In DNA, the CDR3 is TGCAGTGCTACCTGGGACAGGGATTACGAGCAGTACTTC. Its translation: CSATWDRDYEQYF.

Ten or more counts support this clonotype. The V call is TRBV5-1, the J call TRBJ2-7; TRBD2 matches at 11 bases. Losses at the gene ends were 5 bases for V and 4 bases for J; bases not matched to a gene: 5. Germline V gene sequence: CDR1 SGHRS, CDR2 YFSETQ. This CDR3 is 14 amino acids long. The CDR3 region is CASRTSGDVYEQYF. The CDR3 coding sequence is TGCGCCAGCAGGACTAGCGGGGACGTTTACGAGCAGTACTTC.

Only a few counts were recorded for this clonotype. The V gene is TRBV20-1, the J gene TRBJ2-5, with TRBD1 matching over 7 bases. Germline assignment: CDR1 DFQATT and CDR2 SNEGSKA (reference sequence). CDR3 length equals 16 residues. Unmatched junction bases numbered 16, after V lost 3 bases and J lost 6 bases. CDR3 in DNA: TGCAGTGCTAGCAGGACAGGATCTCCGATGGGGAAGACCCAGTACTTC. The encoded protein is CSASRTGSPMGKTQYF.

The chain joins TRBV12-3 or TRBV12-4 to TRBJ2-1, with TRBD2 identical over 7 bases. CDR3 size: 15 residues. Unmatched junction bases numbered 10, after V lost 6 bases and J lost 5 bases. This chain's CDR3 is CASSFSLGGNNEQFF. For the CDR3, the DNA is TGTGCCAGCAGCTTTTCTTTGGGGGGGAACAATGAGCAGTTCTTC.

The chain combines TRBV7-6 with TRBJ1-2; TRBD1 matches at 7 bases. Losses at the gene ends were 1 base for V and 5 bases for J; bases not matched to a gene: 10. CDR3 length: 16 amino acids. Germline loops: CDR1 SGHVS, CDR2 FNYEAQ. The CDR3 coding sequence is TGTGCCAGCAGCTTAGTGGCCCAGGGGGTAAATTATGGCTACACCTTC. Its translation is CASSLVAQGVNYGYTF.

This clonotype appeared many times. This chain joins TRBV29-1 and TRBJ2-5; D uncertain. The CDR3 has 14 amino acids. Germline CDR1 is SQVTM and CDR2 is ANQGSEA. V was cut by 4 bases and J by 5 bases, with 17 bases left in between. CDR3 sequence (DNA): TGCAGCGTTGCCTTTACCCGAGGTATTGAGACCCAGTACTTC. Its translation: CSVAFTRGIETQYF.

This clonotype was seen many times. The chain combines TRBV20-1 with TRBJ1-2; 9 bases agree with TRBD1. V trimming: 5 bases; J trimming: 6 bases; junction bases outside the gene matches: 7. The V gene's germline CDR1 is DFQATT and CDR2 SNEGSKA (reference sequence). The CDR3 extends over 13 amino acids. The CDR3 DNA follows: TGCAGTGCTGGAACAGGGGGCGCGGATGGCTACACCTTC. It codes for CSAGTGGADGYTF.

This clonotype was recorded many times. The CDR3 nucleotides are TGCAGTGCTAGTAGGGACCTTGAAGCTTTCTTT. Protein product: CSASRDLEAFF. The chain employs TRBV20-1 and TRBJ1-1; possible D gene TRBD1, 5 bases. The CDR3 has 11 residues. Trimming removed 3 bases at V and 7 bases at J, with 9 bases between. CDR1 and CDR2 (germline): DFQATT, SNEGSKA (reference sequence).

The V call is TRBV5-6, the J call TRBJ2-2, with D possibly being TRBD1 (6 bases). This CDR3 contains 14 residues. V was cut by 9 bases and J by 3 bases, with 15 bases left in between. CDR1 is SGHDT and CDR2 is YYEEEE in the germline V gene. The CDR3, as DNA: TGTGCCACCATGACAGGCCCCGACACCGGGGAGCTGTTTTTT. It codes for CATMTGPDTGELFF.

This clonotype was found many times. V usage is TRBV20-1 and J usage is TRBJ1-1; D uncertain. V lost 0 bases and J 1 base, leaving 12 bases between the germline ends. Germline values: CDR1 DFQATT, CDR2 SNEGSKA (reference sequence). The CDR3 has 15 amino acids. The CDR3 nucleotides read TGCAGTGCTAGAGATCTGGAGGCCCCGAACACTGAAGCTTTCTTT. As protein: CSARDLEAPNTEAFF.

J is TRBJ2-3 and V is TRBV20-1; 10 bases match TRBD2. This CDR3 is 16 amino acids long. Germline CDR1 reads DFQATT; CDR2 reads SNEGSKA (reference sequence). Here the CDR3 DNA reads TGCAGCTCCGATAGCGGGGGGCCTATCTTCACAGATACGCAGTATTTT. It specifies CSSDSGGPIFTDTQYF.

This clonotype has just a few counts. J is TRBJ1-4 and V is TRBV6-1; a weak D match, TRBD1 (5 bases). The CDR3 loop spans 15 amino acids. V lost 6 bases, J lost 3 bases, and 14 bases lay in between. The V gene's germline CDR1 is MNHNS and CDR2 SASEGT. The CDR3 DNA is TGTGCCAGCAGCCGCAAGGGGTCAGCTAATGAAAAACTGTTTTTT. Protein product: CASSRKGSANEKLFF.

This clonotype was observed many times. This chain uses TRBV7-3 with TRBJ1-2; 8 bases line up with TRBD1. Trimming removed 1 base from V and 6 bases from J; junction bases left unmatched: 13. This CDR3 is 17 amino acids long. CDR1 is SGHTA and CDR2 is FQGTGA in the germline V gene. As DNA, the CDR3 is TGTGCCAGCAGCTTAATCGGCAGGGGGCCGTTTTTAGATGGCTACACCTTC. It codes for CASSLIGRGPFLDGYTF.

This clonotype was detected many times. The rearrangement links TRBV10-3 to TRBJ2-7; either TRBD1 or TRBD2 may supply D (5 bases each). This CDR3 comprises 16 residues. Germline V gene sequence: CDR1 ENHRY, CDR2 SYGVKD. V shed 2 bases and J shed 0 bases, with 14 bases lying between them. CDR3 sequence reads: CAISEPGTSSSYEQYF. CDR3 DNA sequence: TGTGCCATCAGTGAGCCAGGGACCTCCAGCTCCTACGAGCAGTACTTC.

This clonotype was picked up many times. V is TRBV7-2 and J is TRBJ1-1; no reliable D call. The CDR3 is 12 amino acids. Looked up from germline, CDR1 is SGHTA and CDR2 is FQGNSA. Trimming shortened V by 3 bases and J by 5 bases, and 7 bases separated the two germline ends. CDR3 sequence: CASSFWQTEAFF. The CDR3 DNA reads as TGTGCCAGCAGCTTCTGGCAAACTGAAGCTTTCTTT.

The sample holds a few counts of this clonotype. The V and J genes are TRBV6-5 and TRBJ1-5; 7 positions match TRBD1. CDR3 length equals 15 residues. V gave up 5 bases and J gave up 2 bases; unmatched junction bases: 6. The germline CDR1 and CDR2 sequences are MNHEY and SVGAGI. The CDR3 loop reads CASSPGGQGNQPQHF. The CDR3 region has the DNA TGTGCCAGCAGTCCGGGCGGACAGGGCAATCAGCCCCAGCATTTT.

V usage is TRBV4-2 and J usage is TRBJ2-2; D remains ambiguous. This CDR3 has 13 amino acids. With 0 bases removed from V and 8 bases from J, the gap between germline ends came to 7 bases. Germline V gene sequence: CDR1 LGHNA, CDR2 YNFKEQ. The DNA for the CDR3 is TGTGCCAGCAGCCAAGATATTGGAGGGGAGCTGTTTTTT. It specifies CASSQDIGGELFF.

This clonotype was detected many times. This chain joins TRBV20-1 and TRBJ2-7; no reliable D call. This CDR3 has 12 amino acids. V lost 3 bases, J lost 5 bases, and 11 bases lay in between. Germline V gene sequence: CDR1 DFQATT, CDR2 SNEGSKA (reference sequence). DNA for the CDR3: TGCAGTGCTAGGGGCCCGCCGGACGAGCAGTACTTC. It is translated as CSARGPPDEQYF.